This TCR beta chain is drawn from a study of identical twins. Broader study findings: Beta out-of-frame sequences displayed a weaker excess of sharing between twins.

The CDR3 loop spans 14 amino acids. Germline trimming cut 4 bases from V and 8 bases from J; bases unmatched to any gene: 6. Germline assignment: CDR1 MNHEY and CDR2 SVGAGI. Concerning this clonotype itself: No antigen is known for it.

TCRdb redid the calling of the 5' RACE reads with MiXCR, one entry per CDR3 protein. The table includes around 490,000 distinct CDR3 sequences, around 15% detected once. The same data also contributed to another study, on yellow fever vaccine responses in identical twins.

Material: CD4+ T cells sorted from blood. V gene TRBV6-5 combines with J gene TRBJ2-1; 9 bases line up with TRBD2. The TCR was taken from a woman in her late teens or twenties in good health. The CDR3 region is CASSWAGGLDEQFF. CDR3 DNA sequence: TGTGCCAGCAGTTGGGCGGGAGGGCTGGATGAGCAGTTCTTC.